The 8 T cell receptor beta chains in this list originate from one sample, sequenced in a study of glioma-infiltrating T cells. The iRepertoire nested amplicon-rescue multiplex PCR amplified TCR alpha and beta CDR3s from RNA. TCRdb ran MiXCR on the multiplex PCR reads and lists one entry per CDR3 protein. Of about 140,000 distinct CDR3 sequences in the sample, roughly two fifths are singletons; the top ten hold around 20%. The sequencing input was glioma tissue, nonneoplastic brain tissue, or PBMCs (not recorded which). The source is a human donor with low-grade glioma or glioblastoma, undergoing nonglioma brain surgery, or in good health (not recorded which).

The V and J genes are TRBV6-5 and TRBJ1-1; D remains ambiguous. V shed 2 bases and J shed 0 bases, with 10 bases lying between them. The CDR3 extends over 15 amino acids. Germline V gene sequence: CDR1 MNHEY, CDR2 SVGAGI. CDR3 protein: CASSYGVDMNTEAFF. The CDR3 region has the DNA TGTGCCAGCAGTTACGGGGTAGACATGAACACTGAAGCTTTCTTT.

The sample holds a few counts of this clonotype. V gene TRBV27 combines with J gene TRBJ1-1, with D uncertain. The CDR3 extends over 11 amino acids. V gave up 8 bases and J gave up 10 bases, with 14 bases separating them. Per germline, CDR1 MNHEY and CDR2 SMNVEV (reference sequence). Here the CDR3 reads CASHSRAGAFF. CDR3 DNA sequence: TGTGCCAGCCATTCCCGTGCGGGAGCTTTCTTT.

V and J are TRBV10-3 and TRBJ2-3; 8 bases agree with TRBD2. The CDR3 is 14 residues long. The germline CDR1 and CDR2 sequences are ENHRY and SYGVKD. With V trimmed by 8 bases and J by 2 bases, 6 bases remained unmatched. CDR3: CAIGAGGSTDTQYF. CDR3 nucleotides: TGTGCCATCGGGGCGGGGGGATCCACAGATACGCAGTATTTT.

Concerning this clonotype itself: This may stem from a read error, because a much larger clone lies one nucleotide away. This chain links TRBV29-1 with TRBJ2-5; 7 nucleotides align to TRBD2. CDR1 and CDR2 (germline): SQVTM, ANQGSEA. This CDR3 has 13 amino acids. The CDR3 is CSVFRAGKETQCF. CDR3 coding DNA: TGCAGCGTGTTCCGAGCGGGAAAAGAGACCCAGTGCTTC. Using reference TRBV29-1 and TRBJ2-5 for the parts outside the CDR3, the full variable domain is SAVISQKPSRDICQRGTSLTIQCQVDSQVTMMFWYRQQPGQSLTLIATANQGSEATYESGFVIDKFPISRPNLTFSTLTVSNMSPEDSSIYLCSVFRAGKETQCFGPGTRLLVL.

The table lists this clonotype with many counts. The rearrangement links TRBV20-1 to TRBJ1-1; a possible D gene is TRBD1 (6 bases). V was pared by 6 bases and J by 4 bases, with 15 bases between. This CDR3 region has 13 residues. In germline, CDR1 is DFQATT, CDR2 SNEGSKA (reference sequence). CDR3 sequence: CSARTAQATEAFF. The CDR3 nucleotides read TGCAGTGCCAGGACAGCGCAGGCCACTGAAGCTTTCTTT.

The rearrangement joins TRBV7-9 to TRBJ1-5, with D tentatively TRBD1 (5 bases). This CDR3 region has 17 residues. Germline CDR1 SEHNR, CDR2 FQNEAQ (reference sequence). The V end was cut by 11 bases, the J end by 0 bases, with 23 bases between. The CDR3 sequence is CAWSAGIGTPSNQPQHF. The CDR3 DNA is TGTGCCTGGAGCGCCGGGATCGGGACGCCTAGCAATCAGCCCCAGCATTTT.

There are many counts of this clonotype. V usage is TRBV6-1 and J usage is TRBJ2-3; D gene ambiguous. Deletions cut 7 bases from V and 4 bases from J, with 6 bases between. CDR3 size: 11 residues. From germline, CDR1 is MNHNS and CDR2 SASEGT. The CDR3 nucleotides read TGTGCCAGCACTATCTCAGATACGCAGTATTTT. Protein sequence: CASTISDTQYF.

The chain carries TRBV20-1 and TRBJ1-4; D is ambiguous. The germline CDR1 and CDR2 sequences are DFQATT and SNEGSKA (reference sequence). CDR3 length: 11 amino acids. V lost 5 bases, J lost 4 bases, and 5 bases lay in between. CDR3 DNA sequence: TGCAGTGCTCAGAGTAATGAAAAACTGTTTTTT. It encodes CSAQSNEKLFF.